The rows below give T cell receptor beta chains drawn from one sample of a study of cytomegalovirus exposure and HLA in healthy donors. The method was immunoSEQ multiplex PCR; TCRdb's version includes in-frame clones alone and lacks a portion of them. The table records some 180,000 clones, approximately 84% of them present only once. The sample comprised PBMCs. These receptors all stem from a man aged 25 to 45 in good health and CMV-seropositive. CDR3s include the opening cysteine and the closing phenylalanine or tryptophan. The order of the fields is J gene, clone size, V gene, D gene, CDR3 DNA, CDR3 protein. D genes are given only for firm matches. Size tells how often a clone was seen (once, few, many) or the class of an expanded clone, and some rows leave it out.

j_gene: TRBJ2-5
abundance: -
v_gene: TRBV4-3
d_gene: TRBD1
CDR3nt: TGCGCCAGCAGCCAATTTAGACAGGGGGGGGAGACCCAGTACTTC
CDR3aa: CASSQFRQGGETQYF

j_gene: TRBJ2-7
abundance: once
v_gene: TRBV19
d_gene: -
CDR3nt: TGTGCCAGTAGTATCTCGGGCAGGGCTTACGAGCAGTACTTC
CDR3aa: CASSISGRAYEQYF

j_gene: TRBJ2-5
abundance: -
v_gene: TRBV13
d_gene: -
CDR3nt: TGTGCCAGCAGTCCTCAGGGGAGCGAGACCCAGTACTTC
CDR3aa: CASSPQGSETQYF

j_gene: TRBJ2-1
abundance: once
v_gene: TRBV11-2
d_gene: -
CDR3nt: TGTGCCAGCAGCCTACAGGGCCGAGGTGTCGATGAGCAGTTCTTC
CDR3aa: CASSLQGRGVDEQFF

j_gene: TRBJ2-3
abundance: -
v_gene: TRBV19
d_gene: TRBD2
CDR3nt: TGTGCCAGTAGTATAAAGTTGAGCGGGAGGGCAGATACGCAGTATTTT
CDR3aa: CASSIKLSGRADTQYF

j_gene: TRBJ2-3
abundance: -
v_gene: TRBV7-9
d_gene: TRBD2
CDR3nt: TGTGCCAGCAGCCTCGGACTAGCGGGAGCTAGGACAGATACGCAGTATTTT
CDR3aa: CASSLGLAGARTDTQYF

j_gene: TRBJ2-1
abundance: -
v_gene: TRBV11-3
d_gene: TRBD2
CDR3nt: TGTGCCAGCAGCTCTCTTGCCGGGTGGACTAGCGCGCCGTTCTTC
CDR3aa: CASSSLAGWTSAPFF

j_gene: TRBJ2-1
abundance: once
v_gene: TRBV5-1
d_gene: TRBD2
CDR3nt: TGCGCCAGCAGCTCCCGACTAGCCGATGAGCAGTTCTTC
CDR3aa: CASSSRLADEQFF

j_gene: TRBJ2-7
abundance: -
v_gene: TRBV27
d_gene: -
CDR3nt: TGTGCCAGCAGTTTATCCCTAGCCTACGAGCAGTACTTC
CDR3aa: CASSLSLAYEQYF

j_gene: TRBJ2-2
abundance: -
v_gene: TRBV5-5
d_gene: TRBD2
CDR3nt: TGTGCCAGCAGCTACGGACTAGCGGGAGCCGGGGAGCTGTTTTTT
CDR3aa: CASSYGLAGAGELFF

j_gene: TRBJ2-1
abundance: -
v_gene: TRBV7-6
d_gene: TRBD1
CDR3nt: TGTGCCAGCACTGACTTGGGACAGGGAATTAGCGGGTCCTGGAATGAGCAGTTCTTC
CDR3aa: CASTDLGQGISGSWNEQFF

j_gene: TRBJ2-3
abundance: -
v_gene: TRBV5-4
d_gene: -
CDR3nt: TGTGCCAGCAGCCCCTTACTTAGATCCACAGATACGCAGTATTTT
CDR3aa: CASSPLLRSTDTQYF

j_gene: TRBJ2-3
abundance: -
v_gene: TRBV5-1
d_gene: TRBD2
CDR3nt: TGCGCCAGCAGCCTAGGGACTAGCGGGAGGGGAGATACGCAGTATTTT
CDR3aa: CASSLGTSGRGDTQYF

j_gene: TRBJ1-3
abundance: -
v_gene: TRBV5-1
d_gene: TRBD1
CDR3nt: TGCGCCAGCAGCTGGGGACAGGGGGCAGCTGGAAACACCATATATTTT
CDR3aa: CASSWGQGAAGNTIYF

j_gene: TRBJ1-5
abundance: -
v_gene: TRBV4-1
d_gene: -
CDR3nt: TGCGCCAGCAGCTCCCCAGGGATCGATCAGCCCCAGCATTTT
CDR3aa: CASSSPGIDQPQHF

j_gene: TRBJ2-5
abundance: -
v_gene: TRBV14
d_gene: TRBD2
CDR3nt: TGTGCCAGCAGCCAAGAATCCCGGCTAGCGGGAGAACGAGAGACCCAGTACTTC
CDR3aa: CASSQESRLAGERETQYF

j_gene: TRBJ1-1
abundance: -
v_gene: TRBV11-3
d_gene: -
CDR3nt: TGTGCCAGCAGCTTAGGGCTGCAGGGGAACACTGAAGCTTTCTTT
CDR3aa: CASSLGLQGNTEAFF

j_gene: TRBJ1-6
abundance: -
v_gene: TRBV11-3
d_gene: TRBD1
CDR3nt: TGTGCCAGCAGCTCGACGGGACAGCCCAATTCACCCCTCCACTTT
CDR3aa: CASSSTGQPNSPLHF

j_gene: TRBJ1-2
abundance: -
v_gene: TRBV5-4
d_gene: -
CDR3nt: TGTGCCAGCAGCATCACAGGGAACTATGGCTACACCTTC
CDR3aa: CASSITGNYGYTF

j_gene: TRBJ2-1
abundance: -
v_gene: TRBV18
d_gene: TRBD2
CDR3nt: TGTGCCAGCTCACCACCCCCGGGACTAGCGGACTTCAGCTCCTACAATGAGCAGTTCTTC
CDR3aa: CASSPPPGLADFSSYNEQFF

j_gene: TRBJ1-1
abundance: -
v_gene: TRBV2
d_gene: -
CDR3nt: TGTGCCAGCGGGGTCAGGACGGGTAGCGCTGAAGCTTTCTTT
CDR3aa: CASGVRTGSAEAFF

j_gene: TRBJ2-5
abundance: -
v_gene: TRBV2
d_gene: -
CDR3nt: TGTGCCAGCCCTCCCCCCGGGGGACAGATTGGGGCTAAGTACTTC
CDR3aa: CASPPPGGQIGAKYF

j_gene: TRBJ2-5
abundance: -
v_gene: TRBV6-5
d_gene: TRBD1
CDR3nt: TGTGCCAGCCGGGACAGGGTGCTTGGAGAGACCCAGTACTTC
CDR3aa: CASRDRVLGETQYF

j_gene: TRBJ2-3
abundance: -
v_gene: TRBV4-1
d_gene: -
CDR3nt: TGCGCCAGCAGCCAAGCATTGCCGGGGGCAGATACGCAGTATTTT
CDR3aa: CASSQALPGADTQYF

j_gene: TRBJ1-1
abundance: few
v_gene: TRBV10-3
d_gene: -
CDR3nt: TGTGCCATCAGTGATGGGGGGTCGGTCACTGAAGCTTTCTTT
CDR3aa: CAISDGGSVTEAFF

j_gene: TRBJ1-1
abundance: -
v_gene: TRBV29-1
d_gene: -
CDR3nt: TGCAGCGTTGTCTGGGGAGGATACGCTGAAGCTTTCTTT
CDR3aa: CSVVWGGYAEAFF

j_gene: TRBJ2-6
abundance: -
v_gene: TRBV27
d_gene: -
CDR3nt: TGTGCCAGCAGTTTGATGGGCCGATTGAGCTCTGGGGCCAACGTCCTGACTTTC
CDR3aa: CASSLMGRLSSGANVLTF

j_gene: TRBJ2-1
abundance: -
v_gene: TRBV10-2
d_gene: TRBD2
CDR3nt: TGCGCCAGCAGTGATTATAGTAGCGGGGGAGTAAACAATGAGCAGTTCTTC
CDR3aa: CASSDYSSGGVNNEQFF

j_gene: TRBJ1-1
abundance: -
v_gene: TRBV7-9
d_gene: -
CDR3nt: TGTTCCAGCAGCTTAGATCCTCGCACTGAAGCTTTCTTT
CDR3aa: CSSSLDPRTEAFF

j_gene: TRBJ2-1
abundance: -
v_gene: TRBV27
d_gene: TRBD1
CDR3nt: TGTGCCAGCAGTTTAGGCTACAGGGGGAGCTCCTACAATGAGCAGTTCTTC
CDR3aa: CASSLGYRGSSYNEQFF

j_gene: TRBJ1-5
abundance: -
v_gene: TRBV19
d_gene: -
CDR3nt: TGTGCCAGTAAACCCCTTGAAGGGGTTAGCAATCAGCCCCAGCATTTT
CDR3aa: CASKPLEGVSNQPQHF

j_gene: TRBJ1-3
abundance: -
v_gene: TRBV5-4
d_gene: TRBD1
CDR3nt: TGTGCCAGCAGCTCTCGACAGGGGGCTGGAAACACCATATATTTT
CDR3aa: CASSSRQGAGNTIYF

j_gene: TRBJ2-3
abundance: -
v_gene: TRBV27
d_gene: -
CDR3nt: TGTGCCAGCAGCCCCAATGGGGCAACAACAGATACGCAGTATTTT
CDR3aa: CASSPNGATTDTQYF

j_gene: TRBJ2-2
abundance: -
v_gene: TRBV7-9
d_gene: TRBD1
CDR3nt: TGTTCCAGCAGCTTAATTCGAGACAGGGGCCCCGGGGAGCTGTTTTTT
CDR3aa: CSSSLIRDRGPGELFF

j_gene: TRBJ2-3
abundance: -
v_gene: TRBV7-2
d_gene: TRBD2
CDR3nt: TGTGCCAGCAGCTCCACGCTCACTAGCGAGGGGACGCAGTATTTT
CDR3aa: CASSSTLTSEGTQYF

j_gene: TRBJ2-1
abundance: -
v_gene: TRBV27
d_gene: TRBD2
CDR3nt: TGTGCCAGCAGTCCACCGGTATGGCGGGAGGCCCCCTACAATGAGCAGTTCTTC
CDR3aa: CASSPPVWREAPYNEQFF

j_gene: TRBJ2-1
abundance: -
v_gene: TRBV20-1
d_gene: -
CDR3nt: TGCAGTGCTACCAATTATGAGCAGTTCTTC
CDR3aa: CSATNYEQFF

j_gene: TRBJ2-1
abundance: few
v_gene: TRBV19
d_gene: TRBD2
CDR3nt: TGTGCCAGTAGAACCGGGACTAGGGCTAACAATGAGCAGTTCTTC
CDR3aa: CASRTGTRANNEQFF

j_gene: TRBJ2-5
abundance: -
v_gene: TRBV10-1
d_gene: -
CDR3nt: TGCGCCAGCTCGCGGAGTTACCAAGAGACCCAGTACTTC
CDR3aa: CASSRSYQETQYF

j_gene: TRBJ2-3
abundance: once
v_gene: TRBV5-6
d_gene: TRBD2
CDR3nt: TGTGCCAGCAGCTGGAGATATAGCGGGACTAGCACAGATACGCAGTATTTT
CDR3aa: CASSWRYSGTSTDTQYF

j_gene: TRBJ1-3
abundance: -
v_gene: TRBV15
d_gene: TRBD1
CDR3nt: TGTGCCACCAGCCCCCCAGGGGGAGCTGGAAACACCACATATTTT
CDR3aa: CATSPPGGAGNTTYF

j_gene: TRBJ2-7
abundance: few
v_gene: TRBV4-3
d_gene: TRBD2
CDR3nt: TGCGCCAGCAGCCAATCGACTAGCGGCTACGAGCAGTACTTC
CDR3aa: CASSQSTSGYEQYF

j_gene: TRBJ1-2
abundance: -
v_gene: TRBV29-1
d_gene: -
CDR3nt: TGCAGCGTGGGGGGGACCAACTATGGCTACACCTTC
CDR3aa: CSVGGTNYGYTF

j_gene: TRBJ2-1
abundance: -
v_gene: TRBV2
d_gene: -
CDR3nt: TGTGCCAGCATGGGTAGCGGATCCTACAATGAGCAGTTCTTC
CDR3aa: CASMGSGSYNEQFF

j_gene: TRBJ1-2
abundance: -
v_gene: TRBV6-5
d_gene: TRBD1
CDR3nt: TGTGCCAGCAGCACGGGACAGTCCTATGGCTACACCTTC
CDR3aa: CASSTGQSYGYTF

j_gene: TRBJ2-3
abundance: -
v_gene: TRBV7-2
d_gene: -
CDR3nt: TGTGCCAGCAGCTTAGCAGGCGGGCCTAGCACAGATACGCAGTATTTT
CDR3aa: CASSLAGGPSTDTQYF

j_gene: TRBJ1-2
abundance: -
v_gene: TRBV25-1
d_gene: -
CDR3nt: TGTGCCAGCAGTAATACAGGAAACTATGGCTACACCTTC
CDR3aa: CASSNTGNYGYTF

j_gene: TRBJ2-3
abundance: -
v_gene: TRBV5-1
d_gene: TRBD1
CDR3nt: TGCGCCAGCAGCTTGCTCGGGACAGGGACCACAGATACGCAGTATTTT
CDR3aa: CASSLLGTGTTDTQYF

j_gene: TRBJ2-1
abundance: -
v_gene: TRBV20-1
d_gene: TRBD1
CDR3nt: TGCAGTGCTAGGGGGGACAGAGAGCAGTTCTTC
CDR3aa: CSARGDREQFF

j_gene: TRBJ1-3
abundance: -
v_gene: TRBV19
d_gene: TRBD1
CDR3nt: TGTGCCAGTAGGGGACAGCTGAGCTCTGGAAACACCATATATTTT
CDR3aa: CASRGQLSSGNTIYF

j_gene: TRBJ1-1
abundance: -
v_gene: TRBV10-3
d_gene: -
CDR3nt: TGTGCCATCAGTGAGGACAGAGCTATTGCGAACACTGAAGCCTTCTTT
CDR3aa: CAISEDRAIANTEAFF

j_gene: TRBJ1-5
abundance: -
v_gene: TRBV11-2
d_gene: -
CDR3nt: TGTGCCAGCAGCATTACAAGCAATCAGCCCCAGCATTTT
CDR3aa: CASSITSNQPQHF

j_gene: TRBJ1-1
abundance: -
v_gene: TRBV15
d_gene: TRBD1
CDR3nt: TGTGCCACCAGCAGACCGGGACAGGGGGCGCGTAGCTTGAACACTGAAGCTTTCTTT
CDR3aa: CATSRPGQGARSLNTEAFF

j_gene: TRBJ2-7
abundance: few
v_gene: TRBV4-3
d_gene: -
CDR3nt: TGCGCCAGCAGCCAAGATAGAGGCAGAGCCTACGAGCAGTACTTC
CDR3aa: CASSQDRGRAYEQYF

j_gene: TRBJ1-2
abundance: -
v_gene: TRBV6-5
d_gene: -
CDR3nt: TGTGCCAGCAGCCGCTCGGGGGTAGCTAACTATGGCTACACCTTC
CDR3aa: CASSRSGVANYGYTF

j_gene: TRBJ1-2
abundance: -
v_gene: TRBV7-3
d_gene: -
CDR3nt: TGTGCCAGCAGCTTAACGAGGAGCGGATGGGATGGCTACACCTTC
CDR3aa: CASSLTRSGWDGYTF